The clone carrying this T cell receptor (beta chain) showed up many times. Trimming left V 5 bases short and J 13 bases short, with 12 bases between. CDR3 length equals 12 residues. Looked up from germline, CDR1 is MNHEY and CDR2 is SMNVEV (reference sequence). These data come from a study of T cells in Graves' hyperthyroidism and ophthalmopathy. RNA transcripts served as the template for amplifying TCR beta CDR3 regions. TCR CDR3 regions were first amplified by RT-PCR with HTBI primers. One entry per CDR3 protein, called by TCRdb with MiXCR from the multiplex PCR reads. This table has more than 150,000 distinct CDR3 sequences, 17% appearing once.

V is TRBV27 and J is TRBJ1-6, with D unresolved. The clonotype was recovered from a woman in her forties or fifties with Graves' hyperthyroidism. Sequencing used blood. Written as DNA, the CDR3 is TGTGCCAGCAGTCCCCACCCCTGGCCCCTCCACTTT. Its translation: CASSPHPWPLHF.